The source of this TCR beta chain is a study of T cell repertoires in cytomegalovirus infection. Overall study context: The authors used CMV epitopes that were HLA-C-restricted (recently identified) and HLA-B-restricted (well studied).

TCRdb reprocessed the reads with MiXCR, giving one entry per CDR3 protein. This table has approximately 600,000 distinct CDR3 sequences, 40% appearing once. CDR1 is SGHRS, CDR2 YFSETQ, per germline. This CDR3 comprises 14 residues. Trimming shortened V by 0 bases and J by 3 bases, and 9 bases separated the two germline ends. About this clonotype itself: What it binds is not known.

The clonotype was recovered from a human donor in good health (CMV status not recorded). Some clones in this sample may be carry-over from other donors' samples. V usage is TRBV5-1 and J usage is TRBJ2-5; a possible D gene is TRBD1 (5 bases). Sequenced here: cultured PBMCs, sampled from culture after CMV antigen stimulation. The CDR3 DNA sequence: TGCGCCAGCAGCTTGGTTCTGACAGAAGAGACCCAGTACTTC. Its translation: CASSLVLTEETQYF.